Below, 8 T cell receptor beta chains from the same sample are listed, as sequenced in a study of graft-versus-host responses after intestinal transplantation. Profiled with immunoSEQ multiplex PCR; TCRdb holds only in-frame clones, not every one. The sample comprises around 20,000 clones, almost 85% of which are singletons, and approximately 2% rests with the top ten. Sequenced material: PBMCs, taken 14 days after transplant. These receptors originate from a human patient who received an intestinal transplant, so some T cells may come from the graft donor.

This clone was counted a single time. J is TRBJ1-3 and V is TRBV14; perhaps TRBD1 as D (5 bases). Germline CDR1 reads SGHDN; CDR2 reads FVKESK. V shed 5 bases and J shed 6 bases, with 14 bases lying between them. This CDR3 spans 14 amino acids. CDR3 bases: TGTGCCAGCAGCTACGGGTGGGGCCAAAACACCATATATTTT. It encodes CASSYGWGQNTIYF. The full variable domain, rest sourced from reference TRBV14 and TRBJ1-3, is EAGVTQFPSHSVIEKGQTVTLRCDPISGHDNLYWYRRVMGKEIKFLLHFVKESKQDESGMPNNRFLAERTGGTYSTLKVQPAELEDSGVYFCASSYGWGQNTIYFGEGSWLTVV.

The V and J genes are TRBV5-4 and TRBJ2-6, with 8 bases lining up with TRBD2. CDR1 is SGHNT, CDR2 YYREEE, per germline (reference sequence). The V and J ends lost 0 bases and 4 bases, in that order; junction bases with no gene match: 3. The CDR3 covers 16 residues. The CDR3: CASSLGGGYGANVLTF. CDR3 sequence (DNA): TGTGCCAGCAGCTTGGGCGGGGGGTACGGGGCCAACGTCCTGACTTTC.

V and J are TRBV11-3 and TRBJ1-1; 12 bases are a match to TRBD1. CDR1 is SGHNT, CDR2 YENEEA, per germline. The length of the CDR3 is 15 residues. The J segment lost 6 bases and the V segment lost 4 bases, leaving 6 bases of the junction unmatched. The CDR3 protein is CASSSGDRGLPEAFF. Here the CDR3 DNA reads TGTGCCAGCAGCTCGGGGGACAGGGGGCTCCCTGAAGCTTTCTTT.

The chain carries TRBV2 and TRBJ1-1, with 8 nucleotides matching TRBD1. Germline V CDR1 and CDR2: SNHLY, FYNNEI. The CDR3 runs to 15 residues. V lost 0 bases, J lost 0 bases, and 0 bases stayed unmatched. The DNA of the CDR3 is TGTGCCAGCAGTGAAGCACAGGGGGTGAACACTGAAGCTTTCTTT. Translation: CASSEAQGVNTEAFF.

This rearrangement joins TRBV5-1 to TRBJ2-3; 8 bases are shared with TRBD2. CDR1 and CDR2 from the germline V gene are SGHRS and YFSETQ. The CDR3 is 15 amino acids. The J segment lost 3 bases and the V segment lost 2 bases, leaving 5 bases of the junction unmatched. The CDR3 nucleotides are TGCGCCAGCAGCTTATCCGCGGGGGGAACAGATACGCAGTATTTT. Translated, it gives CASSLSAGGTDTQYF.

The rearrangement links TRBV30 to TRBJ2-5; the D is unclear. CDR1 and CDR2 from the germline V gene are GTSNPN and SVGIG (reference sequence). The CDR3 is 11 amino acids. Trimming took 0 bases from V and 5 from J, leaving 4 bases between them. DNA for the CDR3: TGTGCCTGGAGTGTCCGTGAGACCCAGTACTTC. Protein sequence: CAWSVRETQYF.

The chain uses TRBV7-9 and TRBJ2-3; 10 bases match TRBD2. The ends lost 8 bases at V and 5 bases at J; junction bases unmatched: 10. This CDR3 region has 15 residues. In germline, CDR1 is SEHNR, CDR2 FQNEAQ (reference sequence). The DNA of the CDR3 is TGTGCCAGCGGTACAAAGCGGGGGGGCGAAGATACGCAGTATTTT. This sequence encodes CASGTKRGGEDTQYF.

This sequence joins TRBV15 and TRBJ1-5, with 7 bases aligning to TRBD1. The trim removed 4 bases at V and 11 bases at J, leaving 5 bases unmatched. The CDR3 spans 12 residues. Germline V gene sequence: CDR1 LNHNV, CDR2 YYDKDF (reference sequence). DNA for the CDR3: TGTGCCACCAGCAACGACAGGGCCGCCCAGCATTTT. Residues: CATSNDRAAQHF. The entire variable domain, with the rest obtained from reference TRBV15 and TRBJ1-5, is as follows: DAMVIQNPRYQVTQFGKPVTLSCSQTLNHNVMYWYQQKSSQAPKLLFHYYDKDFNNEADTPDNFQSRRPNTSFCFLDIRSPGLGDTAMYLCATSNDRAAQHFGDGTRLSIL.